This passage covers 5 T cell receptor beta chains from one sample sequenced in a study of identical twins. TCRdb re-called the 5' RACE reads through MiXCR, storing one row per CDR3 protein. The sample has 450,000 to 600,000 distinct CDR3 sequences; around 20% are singletons. Another study also made use of these data, one on yellow fever vaccine responses in identical twins.

The sequencing input was CD4+ T cells sorted from blood. These receptors were collected from a woman aged 18-29 years in good health.

The chain has TRBV3-1 and TRBJ2-1; 8 nucleotides match TRBD2. The CDR3 runs 13 residues. The germline V gene has CDR1 LGHDT and CDR2 YNNKEL (reference sequence). Trimming removed 5 bases from V and 9 bases from J; junction bases left unmatched: 6. CDR3 sequence: CASSTLAGLEQFF. The CDR3 DNA is TGTGCCAGCAGCACCCTAGCGGGTCTTGAGCAGTTCTTC.

The V gene is TRBV12-3 or TRBV12-4, the J gene TRBJ1-2; unclear D gene. This CDR3 has 12 amino acids. V lost 8 bases and J 4 bases, leaving 11 bases between the germline ends. The DNA of the CDR3 is TGTGCCAGCCGTGCCCGGACCTATGGCTACACCTTC. Amino acid sequence: CASRARTYGYTF.

The genes are TRBV6-2 or TRBV6-3 and TRBJ2-1; D not resolved. Trimming removed 6 bases at V and 4 bases at J, with 19 bases between. The germline V gene has CDR1 MNHEY and CDR2 SVGEGT. The CDR3 is 16 residues long. In nucleotides, the CDR3 is TGTGCCAGCAGGCCTGGTCAAACTCTCTTGTACAATGAGCAGTTCTTC. Protein product: CASRPGQTLLYNEQFF.

This clonotype was detected a few times. The chain combines TRBV27 with TRBJ2-3, with 8 bases aligning to TRBD2. The J segment lost 5 bases and the V segment lost 2 bases, leaving 9 bases of the junction unmatched. CDR3 length: 16 amino acids. Germline values: CDR1 MNHEY, CDR2 SMNVEV (reference sequence). In DNA, the CDR3 is TGTGCCAGCAGTTTACGGGCAGCGGGAGCCGTAGATACGCAGTATTTT. It specifies CASSLRAAGAVDTQYF.

J is TRBJ2-5 and V is TRBV7-2; 10 positions match TRBD1. The V gene's germline CDR1 is SGHTA and CDR2 FQGNSA. V shed 5 bases and J 8 bases; nucleotides not matched to a gene: 8. The CDR3 extends over 14 amino acids. The DNA for the CDR3 is TGTGCCAGCAGCGAGACAGGGGGCCGACTAACCCAGTACTTC. This sequence encodes CASSETGGRLTQYF. Based on the CDR3 plus reference TRBV7-2 and TRBJ2-5, the full variable domain is GAGVSQSPSNKVTEKGKDVELRCDPISGHTALYWYRQSLGQGLEFLIYFQGNSAPDKSGLPSDRFSAERTGGSVSTLTIQRTQQEDSAVYLCASSETGGRLTQYFGPGTRLLVL.